Listed below are T cell receptor beta chains from one sample, sequenced in a study of blood T cells in healthy people across ages. TCRdb independently ran MiXCR on the 5' RACE reads; one entry per CDR3 protein. This sample carries fewer than 750,000 distinct CDR3 sequences, 40% to 55% of them seen once, and the ten largest clones take roughly 25%. Input material: blood. The receptors here all came from a man older than 75 in good health. CDR3s include the opening cysteine and the closing phenylalanine or tryptophan. The D gene is left open where the match is weak. Expanded clones are given a class, and other clones once, few, many or no size at all.

CDR3: CAWSETGTGYNEQFF
DNA: TGTGCCTGGAGTGAGACCGGGACAGGGTACAATGAGCAGTTCTTC
D: TRBD1
V: TRBV30
size: few
J: TRBJ2-1

CDR3: CSVDDGGYTF
DNA: TGCAGCGTTGACGACGGTGGCTACACCTTC
D: NA
V: TRBV29-1
size: NA
J: TRBJ1-2

CDR3: CASSFHRGTNEKLFF
DNA: TGTGCCAGCAGCTTTCACAGGGGGACTAATGAAAAACTGTTTTTT
D: TRBD1
V: TRBV7-9
size: NA
J: TRBJ1-4

CDR3: CASSLVGGVGYGYTF
DNA: TGTGCCAGCAGCTTAGTGGGCGGCGTTGGCTATGGCTACACCTTC
D: NA
V: TRBV7-2
size: NA
J: TRBJ1-2

CDR3: CSVEDRGVVTQYF
DNA: TGCAGCGTTGAAGACCGCGGGGTTGTCACCCAGTACTTC
D: NA
V: TRBV29-1
size: NA
J: TRBJ2-5

CDR3: CSARYTKQGADTQYF
DNA: TGCAGTGCTAGATACACTAAACAGGGGGCAGATACGCAGTATTTT
D: TRBD1
V: TRBV20-1
size: NA
J: TRBJ2-3

CDR3: CASSPQGLGAWGYTF
DNA: TGTGCCAGCAGCCCTCAGGGACTGGGGGCTTGGGGCTACACCTTC
D: NA
V: TRBV7-3
size: once
J: TRBJ1-2

CDR3: CASSELQGSNEKLFF
DNA: TGTGCCAGCAGCGAACTACAGGGGTCTAATGAAAAACTGTTTTTT
D: TRBD1
V: TRBV14
size: NA
J: TRBJ1-4

CDR3: CASSQEGWQETQYF
DNA: TGCGCCAGCAGCCAAGAGGGATGGCAAGAGACCCAGTACTTC
D: NA
V: TRBV4-3
size: few
J: TRBJ2-5

CDR3: CDSSYSESDTQYF
DNA: TGTGACAGCAGTTACTCTGAGTCAGATACGCAGTATTTT
D: NA
V: TRBV6-6
size: NA
J: TRBJ2-3

CDR3: CASSPDRVNQPQHF
DNA: TGTGCCAGCAGTCCTGACAGGGTAAATCAGCCCCAGCATTTT
D: TRBD1
V: TRBV6-6
size: many
J: TRBJ1-5

CDR3: CASSLPLAGQETQYF
DNA: TGTGCCAGCAGCTTACCCCTAGCGGGACAAGAGACCCAGTACTTC
D: TRBD2
V: TRBV11-2
size: NA
J: TRBJ2-5

CDR3: CSATTLWNSYEQYF
DNA: TGCAGTGCTACTACTCTCTGGAACTCCTACGAGCAGTACTTC
D: NA
V: TRBV20-1
size: NA
J: TRBJ2-7

CDR3: CASSPNNRDQPQHF
DNA: TGTGCCAGCAGTCCAAACAACAGGGATCAGCCCCAGCATTTT
D: NA
V: TRBV27
size: once
J: TRBJ1-5

CDR3: CATASRLSYEQYF
DNA: TGTGCCACCGCAAGTAGATTGTCCTACGAGCAGTACTTC
D: NA
V: TRBV6-5
size: many
J: TRBJ2-7

CDR3: CASSYPPGQVISGANVLTF
DNA: TGTGCCAGCAGTTACCCCCCGGGACAGGTGATCTCTGGGGCCAACGTCCTGACTTTC
D: TRBD1
V: TRBV6-2/TRBV6-3
size: NA
J: TRBJ2-6